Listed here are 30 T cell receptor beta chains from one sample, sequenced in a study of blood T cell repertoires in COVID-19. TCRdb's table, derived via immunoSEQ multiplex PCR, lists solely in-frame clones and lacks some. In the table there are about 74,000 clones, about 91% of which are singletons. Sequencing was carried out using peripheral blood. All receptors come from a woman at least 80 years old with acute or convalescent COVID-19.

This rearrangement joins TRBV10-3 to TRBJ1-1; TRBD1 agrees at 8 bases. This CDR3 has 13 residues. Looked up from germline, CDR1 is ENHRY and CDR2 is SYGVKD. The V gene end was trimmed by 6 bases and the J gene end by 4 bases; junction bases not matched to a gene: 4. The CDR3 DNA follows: TGTGCCATCAGCAACACAGGGGGCACTGAAGCTTTCTTT. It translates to CAISNTGGTEAFF.

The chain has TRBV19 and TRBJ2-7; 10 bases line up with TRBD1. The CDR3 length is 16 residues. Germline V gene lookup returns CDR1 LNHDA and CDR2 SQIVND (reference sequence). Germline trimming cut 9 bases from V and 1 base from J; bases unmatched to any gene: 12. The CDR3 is CASKETGGTASYEQYF. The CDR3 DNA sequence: TGTGCCAGCAAAGAGACAGGGGGCACAGCGTCCTACGAGCAGTACTTC.

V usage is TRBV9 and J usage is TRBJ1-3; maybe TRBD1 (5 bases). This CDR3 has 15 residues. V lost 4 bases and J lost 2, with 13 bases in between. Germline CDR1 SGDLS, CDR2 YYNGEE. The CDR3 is CASSLVGGAGNTIYF. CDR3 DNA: TGTGCCAGCAGCCTAGTCGGAGGGGCTGGAAACACCATATATTTT.

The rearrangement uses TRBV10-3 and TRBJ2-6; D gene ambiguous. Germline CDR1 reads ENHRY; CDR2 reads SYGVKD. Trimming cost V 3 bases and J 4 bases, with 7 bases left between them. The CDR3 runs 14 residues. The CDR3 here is CAISESGGANVLTF. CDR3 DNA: TGTGCCATCAGTGAATCTGGCGGGGCCAACGTCCTGACTTTC.

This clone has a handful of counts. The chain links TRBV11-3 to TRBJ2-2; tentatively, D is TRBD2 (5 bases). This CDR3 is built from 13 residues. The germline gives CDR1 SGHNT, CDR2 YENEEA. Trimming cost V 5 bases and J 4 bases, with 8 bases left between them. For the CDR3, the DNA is TGTGCCAGCAGCCGACTAACCACCGGGGAGCTGTTTTTT. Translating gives CASSRLTTGELFF.

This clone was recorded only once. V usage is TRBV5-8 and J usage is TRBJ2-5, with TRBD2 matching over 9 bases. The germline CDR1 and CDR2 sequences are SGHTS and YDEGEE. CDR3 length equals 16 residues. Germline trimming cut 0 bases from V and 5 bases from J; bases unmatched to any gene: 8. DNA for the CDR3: TGTGCCAGCAGCTTGGGGAGTAGCGGGAGTTTGGAGACCCAGTACTTC. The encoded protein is CASSLGSSGSLETQYF.

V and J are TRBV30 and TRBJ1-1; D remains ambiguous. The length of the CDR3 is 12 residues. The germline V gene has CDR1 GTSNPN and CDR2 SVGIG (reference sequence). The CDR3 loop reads CVGRRENTEAFF. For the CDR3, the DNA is TGTGTGGGCCGGCGAGAGAACACTGAAGCTTTCTTT.

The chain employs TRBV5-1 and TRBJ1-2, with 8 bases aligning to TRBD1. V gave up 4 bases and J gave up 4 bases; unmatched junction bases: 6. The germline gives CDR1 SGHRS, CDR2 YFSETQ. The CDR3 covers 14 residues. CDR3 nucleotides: TGCGCCAGCAGCCCTCAGGGGGCCTTCTATGGCTACACCTTC. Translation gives CASSPQGAFYGYTF. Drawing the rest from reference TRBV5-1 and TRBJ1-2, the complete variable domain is KAGVTQTPRYLIKTRGQQVTLSCSPISGHRSVSWYQQTPGQGLQFLFEYFSETQRNKGNFPGRFSGRQFSNSRSEMNVSTLELGDSALYLCASSPQGAFYGYTFGSGTRLTVV.

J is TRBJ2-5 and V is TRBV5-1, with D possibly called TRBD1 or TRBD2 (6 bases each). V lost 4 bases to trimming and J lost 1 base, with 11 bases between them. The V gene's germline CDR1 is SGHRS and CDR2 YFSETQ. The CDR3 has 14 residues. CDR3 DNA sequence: TGCGCCAGCAGCGTGGGGGGCCCCCAAGAGACCCAGTACTTC. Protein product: CASSVGGPQETQYF.

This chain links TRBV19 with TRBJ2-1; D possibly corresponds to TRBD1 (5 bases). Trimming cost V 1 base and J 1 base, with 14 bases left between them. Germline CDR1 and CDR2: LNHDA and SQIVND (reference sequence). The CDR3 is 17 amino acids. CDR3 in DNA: TGTGCCAGTAGTATAGTAGGTGTCCAGGGTTCCTACAATGAGCAGTTCTTC. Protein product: CASSIVGVQGSYNEQFF.

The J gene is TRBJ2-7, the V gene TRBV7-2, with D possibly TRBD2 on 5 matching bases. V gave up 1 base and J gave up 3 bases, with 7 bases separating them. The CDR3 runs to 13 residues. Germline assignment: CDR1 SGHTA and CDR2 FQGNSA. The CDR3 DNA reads TGTGCCAGCAGCTTAGGGGAGAACTACGAGCAGTACTTC. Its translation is CASSLGENYEQYF.

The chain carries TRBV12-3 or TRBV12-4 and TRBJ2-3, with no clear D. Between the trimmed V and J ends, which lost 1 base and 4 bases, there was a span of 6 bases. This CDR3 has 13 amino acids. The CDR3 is CASSLELADTQYF. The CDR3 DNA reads TGTGCCAGCAGTTTAGAGCTCGCAGATACGCAGTATTTT.

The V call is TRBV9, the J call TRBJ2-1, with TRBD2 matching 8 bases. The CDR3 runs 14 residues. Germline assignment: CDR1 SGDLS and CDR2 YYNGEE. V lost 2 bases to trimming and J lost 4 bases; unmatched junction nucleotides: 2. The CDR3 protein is CASSVTSGYNEQFF. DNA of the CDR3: TGTGCCAGCAGCGTCACTAGCGGTTACAATGAGCAGTTCTTC.

CDR3: CASSQGSGLAGRGELFF. CDR3 sequence (DNA): TGTGCCAGCAGCCAGGGATCAGGACTAGCGGGACGCGGGGAGCTGTTTTTT. J is TRBJ2-2 and V is TRBV14; 12 bases match TRBD2. The germline V gene encodes CDR1 SGHDN and CDR2 FVKESK. The CDR3 is 17 residues long. J was trimmed by 7 bases and V by 3 bases; bases with no gene match: 9.

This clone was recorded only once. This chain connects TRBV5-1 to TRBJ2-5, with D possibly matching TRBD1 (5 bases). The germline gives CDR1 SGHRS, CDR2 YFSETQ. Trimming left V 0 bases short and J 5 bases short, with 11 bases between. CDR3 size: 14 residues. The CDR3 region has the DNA TGCGCCAGCAGCTTGGGCCAGGGTGTGGAGACCCAGTACTTC. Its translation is CASSLGQGVETQYF.

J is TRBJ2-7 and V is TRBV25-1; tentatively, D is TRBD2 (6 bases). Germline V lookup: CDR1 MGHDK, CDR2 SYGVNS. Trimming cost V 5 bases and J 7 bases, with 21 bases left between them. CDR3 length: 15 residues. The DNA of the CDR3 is TGTGCCAGCAGTACAATCAATCTAGGGGCGGGGGAGCAGTACTTC. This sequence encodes CASSTINLGAGEQYF.

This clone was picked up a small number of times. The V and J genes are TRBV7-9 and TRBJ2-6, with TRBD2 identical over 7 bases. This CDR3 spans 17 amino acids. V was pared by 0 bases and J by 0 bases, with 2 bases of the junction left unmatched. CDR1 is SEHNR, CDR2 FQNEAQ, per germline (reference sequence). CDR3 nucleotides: TGTGCCAGCAGCTTAGCGCGGGGGATCTCTGGGGCCAACGTCCTGACTTTC. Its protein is CASSLARGISGANVLTF.

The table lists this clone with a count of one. CDR3 in DNA: TGTGCCAGCAATCGACAGGTCACTGAAGCTTTCTTT. Encoded protein: CASNRQVTEAFF. V and J are TRBV12-3 or TRBV12-4 and TRBJ1-1, with a tentative D call TRBD1 (6 bases). The CDR3 runs 12 residues. V was shortened by 7 bases and J by 4 bases, with 10 bases between the two germline ends.

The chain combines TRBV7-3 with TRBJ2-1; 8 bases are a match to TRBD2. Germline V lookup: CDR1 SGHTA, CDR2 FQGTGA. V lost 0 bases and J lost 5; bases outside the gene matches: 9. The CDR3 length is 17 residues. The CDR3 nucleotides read TGTGCCAGCAGCTTAACGTTTGCGGGAGGAATCCACAATGAGCAGTTCTTC. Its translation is CASSLTFAGGIHNEQFF.

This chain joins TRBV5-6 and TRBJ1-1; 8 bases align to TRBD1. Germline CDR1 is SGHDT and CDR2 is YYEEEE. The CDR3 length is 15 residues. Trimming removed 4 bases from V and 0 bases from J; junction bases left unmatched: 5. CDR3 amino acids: CASSLRTGMNTEAFF. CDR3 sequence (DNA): TGTGCCAGCAGCCTAAGGACAGGGATGAACACTGAAGCTTTCTTT.

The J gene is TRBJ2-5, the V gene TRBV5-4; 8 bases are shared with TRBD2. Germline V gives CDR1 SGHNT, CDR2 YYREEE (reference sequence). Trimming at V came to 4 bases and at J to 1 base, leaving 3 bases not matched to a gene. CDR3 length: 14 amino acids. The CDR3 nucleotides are TGTGCCAGCAGCCGGACTAGCAGCCAAGAGACCCAGTACTTC. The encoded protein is CASSRTSSQETQYF.

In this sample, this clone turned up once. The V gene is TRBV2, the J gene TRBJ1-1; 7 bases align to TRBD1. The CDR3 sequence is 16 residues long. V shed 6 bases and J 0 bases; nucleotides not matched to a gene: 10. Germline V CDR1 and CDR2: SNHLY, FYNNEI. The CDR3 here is CASSYRDSTMNTEAFF. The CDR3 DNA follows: TGTGCCAGCAGCTACCGGGACAGTACCATGAACACTGAAGCTTTCTTT.

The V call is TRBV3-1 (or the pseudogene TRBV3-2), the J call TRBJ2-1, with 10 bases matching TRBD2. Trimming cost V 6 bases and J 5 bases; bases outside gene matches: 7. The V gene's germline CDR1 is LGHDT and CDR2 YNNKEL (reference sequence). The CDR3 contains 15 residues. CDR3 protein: CASSLAGAGDNEQFF. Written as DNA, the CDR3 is TGTGCCAGCAGTCTAGCGGGAGCAGGTGACAATGAGCAGTTCTTC.

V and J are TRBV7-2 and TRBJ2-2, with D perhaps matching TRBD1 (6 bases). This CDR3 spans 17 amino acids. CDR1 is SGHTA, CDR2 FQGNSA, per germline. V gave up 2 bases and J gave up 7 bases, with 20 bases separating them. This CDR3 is CASSLRGGRGVGGELFF. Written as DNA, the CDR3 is TGTGCCAGCAGCTTAAGGGGCGGCAGGGGAGTTGGCGGGGAGCTGTTTTTT. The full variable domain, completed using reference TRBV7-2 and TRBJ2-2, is GAGVSQSPSNKVTEKGKDVELRCDPISGHTALYWYRQSLGQGLEFLIYFQGNSAPDKSGLPSDRFSAERTGGSVSTLTIQRTQQEDSAVYLCASSLRGGRGVGGELFFGEGSRLTVL.

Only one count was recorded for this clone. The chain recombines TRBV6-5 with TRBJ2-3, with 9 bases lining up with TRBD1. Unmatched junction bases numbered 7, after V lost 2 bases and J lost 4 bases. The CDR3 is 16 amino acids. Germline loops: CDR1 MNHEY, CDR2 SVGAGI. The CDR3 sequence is CASSYLPGQGPDTQYF. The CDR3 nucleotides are TGTGCCAGCAGTTACCTGCCGGGACAGGGACCAGATACGCAGTATTTT.

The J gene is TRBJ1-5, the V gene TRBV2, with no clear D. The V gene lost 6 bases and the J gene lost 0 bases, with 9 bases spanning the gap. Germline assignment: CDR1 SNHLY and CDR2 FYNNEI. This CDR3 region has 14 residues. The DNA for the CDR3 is TGTGCCAGCAGGTCATCAATTAGCAATCAGCCCCAGCATTTT. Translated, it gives CASRSSISNQPQHF.

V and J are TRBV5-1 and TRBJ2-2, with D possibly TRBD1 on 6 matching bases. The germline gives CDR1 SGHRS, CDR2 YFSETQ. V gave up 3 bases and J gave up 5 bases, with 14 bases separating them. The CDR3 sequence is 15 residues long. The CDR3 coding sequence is TGCGCCAGCAGCTCAAGGACAGTTGGTACCGGGGAGCTGTTTTTT. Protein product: CASSSRTVGTGELFF.

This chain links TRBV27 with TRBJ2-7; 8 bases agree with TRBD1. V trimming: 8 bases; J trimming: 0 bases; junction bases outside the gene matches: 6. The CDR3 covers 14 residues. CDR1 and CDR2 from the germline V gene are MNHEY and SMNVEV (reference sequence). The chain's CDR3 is CASRNRGSSYEQYF. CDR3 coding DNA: TGTGCCAGCCGAAACAGGGGGAGCTCCTACGAGCAGTACTTC.

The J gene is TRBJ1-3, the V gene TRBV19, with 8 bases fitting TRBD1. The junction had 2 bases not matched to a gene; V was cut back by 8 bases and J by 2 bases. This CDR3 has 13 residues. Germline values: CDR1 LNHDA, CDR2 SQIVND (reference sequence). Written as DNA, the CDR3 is TGTGCCAGTTCGACAGGGGCTGGAAACACCATATATTTT. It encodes CASSTGAGNTIYF.

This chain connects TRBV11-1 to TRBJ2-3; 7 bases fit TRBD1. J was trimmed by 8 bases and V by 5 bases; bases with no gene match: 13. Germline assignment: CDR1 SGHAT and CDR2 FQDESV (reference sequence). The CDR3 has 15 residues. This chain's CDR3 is CASSPRKGARGTQYF. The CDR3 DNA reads TGTGCCAGCAGCCCCAGGAAGGGGGCGCGAGGTACGCAGTATTTT.